The clone carrying this TCR beta chain was detected a few times. Germline and junction disagree at one end, which may indicate a read error. The data stem from a study of cytomegalovirus exposure and HLA in healthy donors. Separate from the approximately 600-subject first cohort was the approximately 120-subject validation cohort, to which the donors belonged. The table came from immunoSEQ multiplex PCR; TCRdb's copy has only in-frame clones and leaves some out. This table has about 200,000 clones, roughly 86% appearing once. CDR3 length equals 10 residues. Germline CDR1 MDHEN, CDR2 SYDVKM. The origin of this receptor is a woman aged 18-29 years in good health and CMV-seronegative. The specimen sequenced was PBMCs. This chain uses TRBV28 with TRBJ1-2, with D perhaps TRBD1 (5 bases). For the CDR3, the DNA is TGTGCCAGCAGTTTTAGGACAATCTCCTTC. Amino acids: CASSFRTISF.